Many counts were recorded for the clone carrying this TCR beta chain. Its specificity is unknown. The CDR3 extends 3 residues past the end of the read, so its final part is completed from the germline J gene. The CDR3 loop spans 15 amino acids. Germline V lookup: CDR1 DFQATT, CDR2 SNEGSKA (reference sequence). The V segment lost 0 bases and the J segment 4 bases; nucleotides outside the gene matches: 9. Clones were read by immunoSEQ multiplex PCR, and TCRdb kept only the in-frame ones, dropping some. This sample includes about 25,000 clones with no singletons; its ten biggest clones take up under 5%. This record belongs to a study of T cell clonality in common variable immunodeficiency. Study-level results: Reportedly, TCR beta sequences from common variable immunodeficiency showed fewer deletions and N-nucleotide insertions.

The chain combines TRBV20-1 with TRBJ2-7; 7 bases are a match to TRBD2. This clonotype was obtained from a human donor with common variable immunodeficiency. The sample taken for sequencing was peripheral blood mononuclear cells. Incomplete CDR3 DNA: TGCAGTGCTAGAGATGCAGGGCGGGGGAATTACGAG. As protein: CSARDAGRGNYE. The complete CDR3 protein is CSARDAGRGNYEQYF.